These T cell receptor beta chains were read from a single sample in a study of cytomegalovirus exposure and HLA in healthy donors. Sequencing used immunoSEQ multiplex PCR; TCRdb keeps in-frame clones, though not all of them. The table includes approximately 130,000 clones, around 78% detected once. The material sequenced was PBMCs. The source of these receptors is a female donor in good health and CMV-seropositive. The CDR3 runs from the conserved cysteine through the conserved F or W. The D gene is left open where the match is weak. Clone size is not always given. Where it is, it says once, few, many or a class for expanded clones.

cdr3_nt | cdr3_aa | v_call | d_call | j_call | clone_size
TGTGCCAGCAGGGAGACTAGCGGGGGGGCAGTTGAGCAGTTCTTC | CASRETSGGAVEQFF | TRBV2 | TRBD2 | TRBJ2-1 | NA
TGTGCCAGCAGTGCTAGACTAGCGGAGGCTGGGGATACGCAGTATTTT | CASSARLAEAGDTQYF | TRBV6-1 | TRBD2 | TRBJ2-3 | NA
TGTGCCAGCAGTGCCCTTGGGTTTAGCGGGAGTTTAATCGAGCAGTACTTC | CASSALGFSGSLIEQYF | TRBV6-1 | TRBD2 | TRBJ2-7 | NA
TGTGCCTGGAGTGCGCAGGAGACCCAGTACTTC | CAWSAQETQYF | TRBV30 | NA | TRBJ2-5 | NA
TGTGCCAGCAGTGAATCAGGGTCTTCCTACAATGAGCAGTTCTTC | CASSESGSSYNEQFF | TRBV2 | NA | TRBJ2-1 | NA
TGTGCCAGCAGCCGAACTAGCGGGGGCACAGATACGCAGTATTTT | CASSRTSGGTDTQYF | TRBV13 | TRBD2 | TRBJ2-3 | NA
TGCGCCAGCAGCTACCCCGCGAGACAGGGCCTTGCCACATACAATGAGCAGTTCTTC | CASSYPARQGLATYNEQFF | TRBV4-1 | TRBD1 | TRBJ2-1 | NA
TGTGCCAGCTCACCGCCGACAGGTTCCTACGAGCAGTACTTC | CASSPPTGSYEQYF | TRBV18 | NA | TRBJ2-7 | NA
TGTTCCAGCAGCTTGACAGGGGTACTTAATGGCTACACCTTC | CSSSLTGVLNGYTF | TRBV7-9 | TRBD1 | TRBJ1-2 | NA
TGTGCCAGCAGTGAAACGAACAGGGATGGCCAGCCCCAGCATTTT | CASSETNRDGQPQHF | TRBV6-1 | NA | TRBJ1-5 | NA
TGTGCCACCAGCAGCATCACAGGGGGCGGCCAGCCCCAGCATTTT | CATSSITGGGQPQHF | TRBV15 | TRBD1 | TRBJ1-5 | NA
TGTGCCAGCAGCCGAAGTGAGGGGGCGTATCAGCCCCAGCATTTT | CASSRSEGAYQPQHF | TRBV7-9 | TRBD1 | TRBJ1-5 | NA
TGTGCCAGCAGTACTATACAGGGAAGTCAGCCCCAGCATTTT | CASSTIQGSQPQHF | TRBV28 | NA | TRBJ1-5 | NA
TGTGCCACCTCCGGGGACGGGGGAGACTCCACAGATACGCAGTATTTT | CATSGDGGDSTDTQYF | TRBV10-3 | NA | TRBJ2-3 | few
TGTGCCAGCAGCTTAGCGCCGCGGGGGGACCCCAGGACCCAGTACTTC | CASSLAPRGDPRTQYF | TRBV7-6 | TRBD2 | TRBJ2-5 | once
TGCAGCGTTGTAGTGATAGGGGCCTCAAATGAGCAGTTCTTC | CSVVVIGASNEQFF | TRBV29-1 | NA | TRBJ2-1 | NA
TGCGCCAGCAGCTTGTTCCGTCCGGACACTGAAGCTTTCTTT | CASSLFRPDTEAFF | TRBV5-1 | NA | TRBJ1-1 | NA
TGTGCCAGCAGCCAGGGGAGGACCTGGGGCACTGAAGCTTTCTTT | CASSQGRTWGTEAFF | TRBV14 | NA | TRBJ1-1 | NA
TGTGCCAGCAGTGACCTCCGCAGGGGTTACGAGCAGTACTTC | CASSDLRRGYEQYF | TRBV25-1 | NA | TRBJ2-7 | NA
TGTGCCAGCAGCTTATCTCTGGGGGGGAGGGAAGAGCAGTACTTC | CASSLSLGGREEQYF | TRBV5-4 | TRBD2 | TRBJ2-5 | NA
TGTGCCAGCAGCCGTTACCTCGGACAGGGGGCAACTAATGAAAAACTGTTTTTT | CASSRYLGQGATNEKLFF | TRBV7-9 | TRBD1 | TRBJ1-4 | NA
TGTGCCATCTCTTCGACAGACCGTTTTGAAGCTTTCTTT | CAISSTDRFEAFF | TRBV10-3 | NA | TRBJ1-1 | NA
TGCAGCGTTGCAGGCCACCCCGCGGAAAAACTGTTTTTT | CSVAGHPAEKLFF | TRBV29-1 | NA | TRBJ1-4 | NA
TGTGCCAGCAGCCTAAGGACTAGCGGGAGGAGGGAGCAGTTCTTC | CASSLRTSGRREQFF | TRBV7-2 | TRBD2 | TRBJ2-1 | NA
TGCGCCAGCAGCTTACAGGGTGGTGATGAAAAACTGTTTTTT | CASSLQGGDEKLFF | TRBV5-1 | NA | TRBJ1-4 | few
TGTGCCAGTACGGGGATCCATGGTTACGAGCAGTACTTC | CASTGIHGYEQYF | TRBV19 | NA | TRBJ2-7 | NA
TGTGCCAGCAGTGAAGCGTCCCTCACTGCCACAGATACGCAGTATTTT | CASSEASLTATDTQYF | TRBV6-1 | NA | TRBJ2-3 | NA
TGTGCCAGCAGCTTAGAAACAGGGGGCCATCAGCCCCAGCATTTT | CASSLETGGHQPQHF | TRBV11-2 | TRBD1 | TRBJ1-5 | few
TGCGCCAGCAGCCAAGACCGAAGCGGGGGGGCCTACAATGAGCAGTTCTTC | CASSQDRSGGAYNEQFF | TRBV4-1 | TRBD2 | TRBJ2-1 | few
TGTGCCACCAGCAGAGATCGTGGCGGCGAGACCCAGTACTTC | CATSRDRGGETQYF | TRBV15 | NA | TRBJ2-5 | NA
TGTGCCAGCAGCCCCGGACTAGCGGGGTTCGGCACAGATACGCAGTATTTT | CASSPGLAGFGTDTQYF | TRBV14 | TRBD2 | TRBJ2-3 | NA
TGTGCCAGCAGCTCCCGACTAGCGGGGGGGCCAGATACGCAGTATTTT | CASSSRLAGGPDTQYF | TRBV9 | TRBD2 | TRBJ2-3 | few
TGTGCCAGCAGTTTAAGTTGGGCCCCATCCGAGCAGTACTTC | CASSLSWAPSEQYF | TRBV27 | NA | TRBJ2-7 | NA
TGTGCCAGCAGCGACGCTAGCGGGAGGCCCATAGGTCGGCTGTTTTTT | CASSDASGRPIGRLFF | TRBV5-6 | TRBD2 | TRBJ2-2 | NA
TGTGCCAGCAGCCTGGGACAGACGAACACTGAAGCTTTCTTT | CASSLGQTNTEAFF | TRBV5-6 | TRBD1 | TRBJ1-1 | NA
TGTGCCAGTAGTATTGCAGGGTTGAGGAACACTGAAGCTTTCTTT | CASSIAGLRNTEAFF | TRBV19 | NA | TRBJ1-1 | NA
TGTGCCAGCAGTTCCACAGGGAACTATGGCTACACCTTC | CASSSTGNYGYTF | TRBV7-9 | NA | TRBJ1-2 | few
TGTGCCAGCGGAATTGGACAGGGGCCAGATACGCAGTATTTT | CASGIGQGPDTQYF | TRBV5-5 | TRBD1 | TRBJ2-3 | NA
TGTGCCAGTAGTTCGAGACAGGGGAATCGGAATGAGCAGTTCTTC | CASSSRQGNRNEQFF | TRBV19 | TRBD1 | TRBJ2-1 | NA
TGTGCCAGCAGCACCTCAACAGGGCCCACAGATACGCAGTATTTT | CASSTSTGPTDTQYF | TRBV5-4 | NA | TRBJ2-3 | few
TGTGCCACCAGGGGAGACCGGGGGGACCAGTACTTC | CATRGDRGDQYF | TRBV10-3 | NA | TRBJ2-5 | NA
TGCGCCAGCAGCCCAGGGACAGCCTATGGCTACACCTTC | CASSPGTAYGYTF | TRBV5-1 | TRBD1 | TRBJ1-2 | NA
TGTGCCAGCAGCCAATTTGGCGGCAACAATGAGCAGTTCTTC | CASSQFGGNNEQFF | TRBV16 | NA | TRBJ2-1 | few
TGTGCCAGCAGCGGGGACAGGGTGGATGAGCAGTTCTTC | CASSGDRVDEQFF | TRBV2 | TRBD1 | TRBJ2-1 | NA
TGCGCCAGCAGCTCGGACAGGGCGGATGGCTACACCTTC | CASSSDRADGYTF | TRBV5-1 | TRBD1 | TRBJ1-2 | NA
TGTGCCAGTAGTATCCGGGGATTTGCTGAAGCTTTCTTT | CASSIRGFAEAFF | TRBV19 | NA | TRBJ1-1 | NA
TGCGCCAGCAGCTTGGTTCCGGGACACTACCAAGAGACCCAGTACTTC | CASSLVPGHYQETQYF | TRBV5-1 | NA | TRBJ2-5 | few
TGTGCCAGCAGAACACCACAACCGGGAGAGCAGTACTTC | CASRTPQPGEQYF | TRBV6-6 | NA | TRBJ2-7 | NA